These 22 T cell receptor beta chains were sequenced from one sample in a study of identifying expanded T cells in peripheral blood (dated by TCRdb to about 2019). Libraries were made using the immunoSEQ multiplex PCR assay. In its TCRdb copy, this immuneACCESS table keeps in-frame sequences only and misses some clones. Where compared with another copy, unresolved V genes explain less than half of these, and the others have no known cause. Across this sample there are 75,000 to 95,000 clones, with around 83% seen only once. The ten largest clonotypes hold roughly 4.4% of the sample. The sample consisted of blood. The receptors originated from a person between 18 and 75 years old in good health.

The genes are TRBV7-2 and TRBJ2-7; 7 nucleotides agree with TRBD2. Germline CDR1 and CDR2: SGHTA and FQGNSA. The CDR3 contains 11 residues. Losses at the gene ends were 2 bases for V and 9 bases for J; bases not matched to a gene: 1. CDR3 region: CASSLTSAQYF. CDR3 DNA sequence: TGTGCCAGCAGCTTAACTAGCGCGCAGTACTTC.

The chain joins TRBV20-1 to TRBJ1-2; D gene uncertain. Germline V gene lookup returns CDR1 DFQATT and CDR2 SNEGSKA (reference sequence). CDR3 size: 11 residues. Trimming removed 0 bases from V and 4 bases from J, with 3 bases in between. CDR3 sequence: CSARETYGYTF. The CDR3 DNA reads as TGCAGTGCTAGAGAAACCTATGGCTACACCTTC.

V is TRBV5-6 and J is TRBJ1-2; no firm D call. V shed 2 bases and J shed 4 bases, with 12 bases lying between them. The CDR3 sequence is 14 residues long. Germline V lookup: CDR1 SGHDT, CDR2 YYEEEE. CDR3 DNA sequence: TGTGCCAGCAGCTTTTTATCAATCACCTATGGCTACACCTTC. It encodes CASSFLSITYGYTF.

Here the CDR3 DNA reads TGCGCCAGCAGCCAAGCTCAGCGGGGGGGCGGAGGGGCCTACGAGCAGTACTTC. Translating gives CASSQAQRGGGGAYEQYF. The chain employs TRBV4-3 and TRBJ2-7; 10 nucleotides match TRBD2. The CDR3 consists of 18 residues. Germline-derived CDR1 and CDR2 are LGHNA and YSLEER. The V segment lost 1 base and the J segment 2 bases; nucleotides outside the gene matches: 11.

The rearrangement links TRBV25-1 to TRBJ2-2; 9 bases match TRBD2. The CDR3 is 18 amino acids. The V gene's germline CDR1 is MGHDK and CDR2 SYGVNS. V lost 3 bases and J lost 6; bases outside the gene matches: 14. The CDR3 bases are TGTGCCAGCAGTGATGGAGGTCTGCGGGGGGGAGGAGCCGGGGAGCTGTTTTTT. This encodes CASSDGGLRGGGAGELFF.

This clone occurred a few times. This chain links TRBV2 with TRBJ1-2; D may be TRBD1 (6 bases). The V and J ends lost 7 bases and 4 bases respectively, with 19 bases between them. Germline CDR1 and CDR2: SNHLY and FYNNEI. The CDR3 has 15 residues. CDR3 nucleotides: TGTGCCAGCACCGAAGGGGCAGGGGCTAGCTATGGCTACACCTTC. The encoded protein is CASTEGAGASYGYTF.

The rearrangement joins TRBV2 to TRBJ2-1, with 8 bases identical to TRBD2. V was pared by 6 bases and J by 7 bases, with 5 bases of the junction left unmatched. The CDR3 runs 13 residues. CDR1 is SNHLY, CDR2 FYNNEI, per germline. CDR3 amino acids: CASRDSGENEQFF. The CDR3 DNA reads TGTGCCAGCAGGGATAGCGGGGAAAATGAGCAGTTCTTC.

This chain links TRBV7-8 with TRBJ1-5; 7 bases map to TRBD1. The CDR3 spans 16 residues. Trimming removed 5 bases from V and 7 bases from J; junction bases left unmatched: 14. The germline gives CDR1 SGHVS, CDR2 FQNEAQ. CDR3 region: CASSKTHRGERQPQHF. CDR3 sequence (DNA): TGTGCCAGCAGCAAAACTCACAGGGGCGAGCGGCAGCCCCAGCATTTT.

The chain carries TRBV7-2 and TRBJ1-5, with a tentative D call TRBD1 (6 bases). The V and J ends lost 6 bases and 7 bases respectively, with 16 bases between them. This CDR3 spans 14 amino acids. Germline lookup yields CDR1 SGHTA and CDR2 FQGNSA. The chain's CDR3 is CASSSQGRAQPQHF. CDR3 nucleotides: TGTGCCAGCAGTTCACAGGGAAGGGCCCAGCCCCAGCATTTT.

The chain has TRBV7-8 and TRBJ2-1, with TRBD1 matching 7 bases. J was trimmed by 1 base and V by 5 bases; bases with no gene match: 8. Germline CDR1 and CDR2: SGHVS and FQNEAQ. This CDR3 region has 16 residues. Written as DNA, the CDR3 is TGTGCCAGCAGCGACCCCGGGGACAGTTCCTACAATGAGCAGTTCTTC. Protein: CASSDPGDSSYNEQFF.

V usage is TRBV4-3 and J usage is TRBJ1-2; 9 bases fit TRBD1. Looked up from germline, CDR1 is LGHNA and CDR2 is YSLEER. The CDR3 is made up of 16 amino acids. V was pared by 0 bases and J by 4 bases, with 6 bases of the junction left unmatched. The CDR3: CASSQEGTGTGYGYTF. The CDR3 nucleotides read TGCGCCAGCAGCCAAGAGGGGACAGGGACAGGCTATGGCTACACCTTC.

The CDR3 here is CASSIGSGGATDTQYF. The CDR3 DNA reads as TGTGCCAGTAGTATAGGTAGCGGGGGGGCCACAGATACGCAGTATTTT. The rearrangement links TRBV19 to TRBJ2-3, with 11 bases matching TRBD2. This CDR3 has 16 amino acids. Germline values: CDR1 LNHDA, CDR2 SQIVND (reference sequence). V lost 1 base and J lost 2; bases outside the gene matches: 2.

This clone came up once. The chain is built from TRBV2 and TRBJ2-7, with D perhaps TRBD1 (6 bases). This CDR3 is built from 12 residues. Germline V CDR1 and CDR2: SNHLY, FYNNEI. Trimming stripped 6 bases from V and 4 bases from J, with 10 bases between. CDR3 nucleotide sequence: TGTGCCAGCAGGGACAGCGATTACGAGCAGTACTTC. Amino acids: CASRDSDYEQYF.

The chain uses TRBV7-9 and TRBJ2-1, with D possibly being TRBD1 (6 bases). The CDR3 spans 13 residues. Germline CDR1 and CDR2: SEHNR and FQNEAQ (reference sequence). Trimming shortened V by 1 base and J by 9 bases, and 10 bases separated the two germline ends. The CDR3 sequence: CASSLGGPGEQFF. CDR3 sequence (DNA): TGTGCCAGCAGCTTAGGGGGGCCTGGTGAGCAGTTCTTC.

V and J are TRBV9 and TRBJ1-2; D unclear. CDR3 size: 15 residues. V gave up 0 bases and J gave up 1 base, with 10 bases separating them. CDR1 and CDR2 (germline): SGDLS, YYNGEE. This CDR3 reads CASSVDSNNNYGYTF. The CDR3 DNA follows: TGTGCCAGCAGCGTAGACAGCAATAATAACTATGGCTACACCTTC.

This clone appeared a single time. This chain joins TRBV7-9 and TRBJ2-5; possibly TRBD2 for D (5 bases). CDR3 length: 18 residues. Germline values: CDR1 SEHNR, CDR2 FQNEAQ (reference sequence). V lost 2 bases and J lost 2, with 21 bases in between. The CDR3 loop reads CASSLPPGGSALQETQYF. CDR3 nucleotides: TGTGCCAGCAGCTTACCCCCCGGAGGTAGCGCCTTACAAGAGACCCAGTACTTC. The complete variable domain, with remaining parts taken from reference TRBV7-9 and TRBJ2-5, reads DTGVSQNPRHKITKRGQNVTFRCDPISEHNRLYWYRQTLGQGPEFLTYFQNEAQLEKSRLLSDRFSAERPKGSFSTLEIQRTEQGDSAMYLCASSLPPGGSALQETQYFGPGTRLLVL.

This clone came up once. The rearrangement joins TRBV9 to TRBJ1-1; D is undetermined. V shed 1 base and J shed 1 base, with 8 bases lying between them. Germline CDR1 is SGDLS and CDR2 is YYNGEE. The CDR3 spans 14 residues. The DNA for the CDR3 is TGTGCCAGCAGCGTAACTTCAGGGAACACTGAAGCTTTCTTT. Protein sequence: CASSVTSGNTEAFF.

The chain joins TRBV29-1 to TRBJ1-2, with 12 positions matching TRBD1. With 4 bases clipped from V and 3 bases from J, the junction kept 15 bases outside the gene matches. CDR1 and CDR2 from the germline V gene are SQVTM and ANQGSEA. This CDR3 has 18 residues. CDR3 sequence (DNA): TGCAGCGTTGGCTCCCGGGACAGGGGGCATCACTACTACTATGGCTACACCTTC. It yields the protein CSVGSRDRGHHYYYGYTF.

This clone was counted once. The chain joins TRBV7-2 to TRBJ1-6; tentative D call: TRBD1 (5 bases). V gave up 1 base and J gave up 6 bases, with 7 bases separating them. CDR3 size: 14 residues. Per the germline V gene, CDR1 is SGHTA and CDR2 is FQGNSA. Here the CDR3 DNA reads TGTGCCAGCAGCTTAGGGGGGGTTAATTCACCCCTCCACTTT. Translated, it gives CASSLGGVNSPLHF.

The CDR3 protein is CASSRASTVLNEKLFF. CDR3 bases: TGTGCCAGCAGCCGTGCTTCGACAGTCCTTAATGAAAAACTGTTTTTT. The V and J genes are TRBV7-2 and TRBJ1-4, with D maybe TRBD1 (5 bases). Germline CDR1 is SGHTA and CDR2 is FQGNSA. V was shortened by 5 bases and J by 4 bases, with 17 bases between the two germline ends. This CDR3 has 16 residues.

V and J are TRBV6-6 and TRBJ2-1; D assignment may be TRBD1 or TRBD2 (5 bases each). Germline assignment: CDR1 MNHNY and CDR2 SVGAGI (reference sequence). V was pared by 0 bases and J by 4 bases, with 10 bases between. The CDR3 is made up of 15 amino acids. For the CDR3, the DNA is TGTGCCAGCAGTTACTCGCCGGGGCCGTACAATGAGCAGTTCTTC. Encoded protein: CASSYSPGPYNEQFF.

The DNA of the CDR3 is TGTGCCATCAGTGCAGGGGGTGTCAACAATGAGCAGTTCTTC. Amino acid sequence: CAISAGGVNNEQFF. This sequence joins TRBV10-3 and TRBJ2-1, with TRBD1 identical over 7 bases. Germline CDR1 and CDR2: ENHRY and SYGVKD. Trimming cost V 4 bases and J 5 bases; bases outside gene matches: 5. The length of the CDR3 is 14 residues.